This T cell receptor (beta chain) was documented in a study of cytomegalovirus exposure and HLA in healthy donors. Study outcomes and limitations: In a later analysis, V- and J-gene trimming of beta chains associated with a DCLRE1C missense variant, replicated independently. Reports indicated that the classifier achieved high specificity and sensitivity in diagnosing cytomegalovirus status.

The length of the CDR3 is 15 residues. With V trimmed by 5 bases and J by 2 bases, 3 bases remained unmatched. The germline V gene encodes CDR1 SGHAT and CDR2 FQNNGV. 13 Jbeta primers and 60 Vbeta primers were used for the PCR. Profiling relied on immunoSEQ multiplex PCR, and the TCRdb table lists in-frame clones only, not all of them. The sample has just over 200,000 clones; about 70% are singletons. Concerning this clone: Its target is not known.

This clonotype was obtained from a middle-aged man in good health and CMV-seropositive. The chain is built from TRBV11-2 and TRBJ1-6, with 7 bases matching TRBD1. Sequencing was done on a sample of PBMCs. CDR3 coding DNA: TGTGCCAGCAGCCTCGGGACAGCCTATAATTCACCCCTCCACTTT. Protein: CASSLGTAYNSPLHF.